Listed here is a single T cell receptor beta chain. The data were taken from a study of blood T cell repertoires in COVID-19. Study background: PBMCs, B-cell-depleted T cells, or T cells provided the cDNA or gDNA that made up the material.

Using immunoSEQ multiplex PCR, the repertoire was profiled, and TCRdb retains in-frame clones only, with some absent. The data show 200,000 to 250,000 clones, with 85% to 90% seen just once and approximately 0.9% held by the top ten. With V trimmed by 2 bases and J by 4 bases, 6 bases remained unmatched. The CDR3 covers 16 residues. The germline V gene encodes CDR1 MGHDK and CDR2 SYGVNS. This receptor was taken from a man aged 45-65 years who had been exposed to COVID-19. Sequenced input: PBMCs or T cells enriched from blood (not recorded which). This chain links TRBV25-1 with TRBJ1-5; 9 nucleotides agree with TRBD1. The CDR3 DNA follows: TGTGCCAGCAGTGAAGACGGTGACAGGGGGAATCAGCCCCAGCATTTT. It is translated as CASSEDGDRGNQPQHF.